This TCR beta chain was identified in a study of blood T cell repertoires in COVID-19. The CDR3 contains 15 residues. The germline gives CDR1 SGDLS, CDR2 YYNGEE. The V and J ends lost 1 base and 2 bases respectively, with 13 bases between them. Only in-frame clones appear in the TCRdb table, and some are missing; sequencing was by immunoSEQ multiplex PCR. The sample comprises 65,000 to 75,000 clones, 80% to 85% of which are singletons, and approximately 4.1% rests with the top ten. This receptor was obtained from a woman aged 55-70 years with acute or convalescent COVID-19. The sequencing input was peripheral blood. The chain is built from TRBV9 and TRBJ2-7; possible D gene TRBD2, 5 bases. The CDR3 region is CASSVTSAGTYEQYF. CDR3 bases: TGTGCCAGCAGCGTAACGTCGGCGGGCACCTACGAGCAGTACTTC.